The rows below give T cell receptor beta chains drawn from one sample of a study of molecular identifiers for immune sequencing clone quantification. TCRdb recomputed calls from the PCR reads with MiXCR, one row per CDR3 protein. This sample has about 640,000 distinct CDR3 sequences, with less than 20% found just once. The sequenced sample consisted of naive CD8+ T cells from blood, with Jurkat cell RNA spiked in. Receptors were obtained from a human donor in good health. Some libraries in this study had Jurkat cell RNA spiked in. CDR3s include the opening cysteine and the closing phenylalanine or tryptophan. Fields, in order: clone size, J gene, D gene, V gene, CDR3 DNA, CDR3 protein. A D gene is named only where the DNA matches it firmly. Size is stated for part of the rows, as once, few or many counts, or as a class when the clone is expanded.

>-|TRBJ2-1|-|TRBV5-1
TGCGCCAGCAGCTTGGGGGAGGCCCCCTACAATGAGCAGTTCTTC
CASSLGEAPYNEQFF
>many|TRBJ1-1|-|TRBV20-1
TGCAGTGCTAGAGGGCAGCGCAACACTGAAGCTTTCTTT
CSARGQRNTEAFF
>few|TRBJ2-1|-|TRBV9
TGTGCCAGCAGCGGTTACACCGGGACTGAGTTGGGTGAGCAGTTCTTC
CASSGYTGTELGEQFF
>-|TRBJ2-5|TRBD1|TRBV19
TGTGCCAGTAGTTCACTCCCTAGACAGGGGGCACAAGAGACCCAGTACTTC
CASSSLPRQGAQETQYF
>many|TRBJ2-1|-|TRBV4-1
TGCGCCAGCAGCCGGATCGAGGGGGGACAGGAGCAGTTCTTC
CASSRIEGGQEQFF
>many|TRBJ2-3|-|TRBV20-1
TGCAGTGCACCCGCTACATCAGGGATCGATACGCAGTATTTT
CSAPATSGIDTQYF
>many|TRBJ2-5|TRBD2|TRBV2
TGTGCCAGCAGTCATCATATCCCTAGCGGGGACCAAGAGACCCAGTACTTC
CASSHHIPSGDQETQYF
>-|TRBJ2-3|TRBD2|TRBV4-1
TGCGCCAGCGGCCCCCCGGTAGCGGCTAGCGGGACCTATACGCAGTATTTT
CASGPPVAASGTYTQYF
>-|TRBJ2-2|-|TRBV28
TGTGCCAGCAGCTCACCGTTTAGGTCGAACACCGGGGAGCTGTTTTTT
CASSSPFRSNTGELFF
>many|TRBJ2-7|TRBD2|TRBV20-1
TGCAGTGCTAGAGAACTTGGACTAGCTGAGGACGAGCAGTACTTC
CSARELGLAEDEQYF
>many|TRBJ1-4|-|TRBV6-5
TGTGCCAGCAGAACCTTCACCGGGACAACTAATGAAAAACTGTTTTTT
CASRTFTGTTNEKLFF
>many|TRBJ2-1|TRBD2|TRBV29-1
TGCAGCGTTGTTAGCGGGGGGGCGGGGTGTTTCTTC
CSVVSGGAGCFF
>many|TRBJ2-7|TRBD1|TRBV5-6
TGTGCCAGCAGCCCCGATGGTCCGGGGACAGGTTACGAGCAGTACTTC
CASSPDGPGTGYEQYF
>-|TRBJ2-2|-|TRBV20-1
TGCAGTGCTAGAGATTGGGGGCAAACCTCGAACACCGGGGAGCTGTTTTTT
CSARDWGQTSNTGELFF
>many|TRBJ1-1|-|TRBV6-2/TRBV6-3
TGTGCCAGCAGTTATCCTTCCCTGAACACTGAAGCTTTCTTT
CASSYPSLNTEAFF
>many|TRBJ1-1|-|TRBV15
TGTGCCACCGGGGCTTGGAACACTGAAGCTTTCTTT
CATGAWNTEAFF
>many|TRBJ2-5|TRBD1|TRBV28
TGTGCCAGCAGTCCCGGGACAGACTACCAAGAGACCCAGTACTTC
CASSPGTDYQETQYF
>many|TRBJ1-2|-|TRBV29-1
TGCAGCGTTGAAGATCAGCAAGCGTACTATGGCTACACCTTC
CSVEDQQAYYGYTF
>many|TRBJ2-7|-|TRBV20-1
TGCAGTGCTCCTCTCACGGACAGCTCCTACGAGCAGTACTTC
CSAPLTDSSYEQYF
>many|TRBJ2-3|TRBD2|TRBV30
TGTGCCTGGGAAGGACTAGCGGGACTGACAGATACGCAGTATTTT
CAWEGLAGLTDTQYF
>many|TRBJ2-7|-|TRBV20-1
TGCAGTGCTAGAAGAGACAGATCCTACGAGCAGTACTTC
CSARRDRSYEQYF
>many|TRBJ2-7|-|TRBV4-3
TGCGCCAGCAGCCAAGATAAATCTGCCTACGAGCAGTACTTC
CASSQDKSAYEQYF
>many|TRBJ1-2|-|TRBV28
TGTGCCAGCAGAAACCGGGACATAAGTAACTATGGCTACACCTTC
CASRNRDISNYGYTF
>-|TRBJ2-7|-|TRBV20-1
TGCAGTGCTAGAGGGGCGGGTCAGGTCTCCTACGAGCAGTACTTC
CSARGAGQVSYEQYF
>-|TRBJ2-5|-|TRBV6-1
TGTGCCAGCAACTCGATGGACGATATCAGCGGCGGGACCCAGTGCTTC
CASNSMDDISGGTQCF
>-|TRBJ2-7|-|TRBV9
TGTGCCAACAGCGTGGACAGCTCCTACGAGCAGTACTTC
CANSVDSSYEQYF
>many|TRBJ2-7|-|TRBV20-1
TGCAGTGCTAGATCTCCGGGTTCCGCCTACGAGCAGTACTTC
CSARSPGSAYEQYF